The 17 T cell receptor beta chains listed next were all sequenced from one sample in a study of human T cells and chemical hapten exposure (dated by TCRdb to 2020 to 2023). The meaning of the sample's time point label: pre-sensitization, week 0. What this sample's treatment or condition label stands for: therapeutic diphenylcyclopropenone sensitization with weekly scalp DPC. The library was built by means of RACE. Reads for this sample came from a NextSeq 500. TCRdb's own reprocessing of the public reads used fastp at Q25 and MiXCR and kept productive beta chains. CDR3 protein duplicates are merged, each entry listing the most common genes and DNA. The sample table shows around 300,000 distinct CDR3 sequences, and approximately 8% are seen once. The top ten clones comprise about 1.1% of the sample. This specimen consisted of whole blood, obtained in connection with sensitization to the hapten diphenylcyclopropenone (DPC). The receptors here all came from a man younger than 30 with alopecia areata. Some clones in this sample may be carry-over from other donors' samples.

The genes are TRBV20-1 and TRBJ1-1; D remains ambiguous. Per the germline V gene, CDR1 is DFQATT and CDR2 is SNEGSKA (reference sequence). The CDR3 has 11 residues. The ends were cut back, 5 bases at V and 7 bases at J, with 11 bases in the middle. CDR3 sequence reads: CSAQSDFEAFF. As DNA, the CDR3 is TGCAGTGCTCAATCAGACTTTGAAGCTTTCTTT.

This clonotype was found a few times. The rearrangement uses TRBV12-3 or TRBV12-4 and TRBJ2-6; 7 bases match TRBD1. Trimming took 2 bases from V and 3 from J; bases not matched to a gene: 4. This CDR3 has 16 amino acids. CDR3 coding DNA: TGTGCCAGCAGTTTACAGGGGGTTTTTGGGGCCAACGTCCTGACTTTC. It specifies CASSLQGVFGANVLTF.

The genes are TRBV3-1 and TRBJ2-3, with a possible D match to TRBD1 (5 bases). This CDR3 region has 16 residues. Trimming removed 0 bases from V and 3 bases from J, with 13 bases in between. The V gene's germline CDR1 is LGHDT and CDR2 YNNKEL (reference sequence). The CDR3 DNA reads TGTGCCAGCAGCCAAGATATCAGGGTTCGGACAGATACGCAGTATTTT. It codes for CASSQDIRVRTDTQYF.

This clonotype came up many times. The chain links TRBV7-2 to TRBJ2-5; the D is unclear. Germline V gene lookup returns CDR1 SGHTA and CDR2 FQGNSA. The CDR3 has 15 amino acids. Trimming took off 5 bases at V and 1 base at J, with 14 bases between the two ends. CDR3 coding DNA: TGTGCCAGCAGCCCTAAGGCCCCCTTCCAAGAGACCCAGTACTTC. Translating gives CASSPKAPFQETQYF.

The chain recombines TRBV27 with TRBJ1-2; D is uncertain. The CDR3 covers 14 residues. V lost 8 bases and J lost 1, with 14 bases in between. CDR1 and CDR2 (germline): MNHEY, SMNVEV (reference sequence). CDR3: CASHEGDSNYGYTF. The DNA of the CDR3 is TGTGCCAGCCACGAAGGAGATAGTAACTATGGCTACACCTTC.

At least ten counts were recorded for this clonotype. The V and J genes are TRBV29-1 and TRBJ2-3; TRBD2 matches 8 bases. Germline CDR1 SQVTM, CDR2 ANQGSEA. The CDR3 spans 15 residues. V dropped 7 bases and J dropped 5; count of bases not matched to a gene: 14. CDR3 loop: CSAPVGLAGGDTQYF. The CDR3 region has the DNA TGCAGCGCACCCGTTGGGCTAGCGGGTGGAGATACGCAGTATTTT.

The chain is built from TRBV5-1 and TRBJ2-3; no clear D. Between the trimmed V and J ends, which lost 3 bases and 0 bases, there was a span of 8 bases. This CDR3 spans 14 amino acids. Germline V gene sequence: CDR1 SGHRS, CDR2 YFSETQ. The CDR3 sequence: CASSWALSTDTQYF. The CDR3, as DNA: TGCGCCAGCAGCTGGGCGCTTAGCACAGATACGCAGTATTTT.

In this sample, this clonotype turned up many times. The chain uses TRBV3-1 and TRBJ1-1; D possibly corresponds to TRBD1 (6 bases). Trimming pared 4 bases from V and 1 base from J, leaving 19 bases between. The germline V gene has CDR1 LGHDT and CDR2 YNNKEL (reference sequence). The CDR3 consists of 17 residues. The CDR3 sequence: CASSPSPAGAGNTEAFF. As DNA, the CDR3 is TGTGCCAGCAGCCCCAGCCCGGCAGGGGCGGGGAACACTGAAGCTTTCTTT. The whole variable domain, filled in from reference TRBV3-1 and TRBJ1-1, reads DTAVSQTPKYLVTQMGNDKSIKCEQNLGHDTMYWYKQDSKKFLKIMFSYNNKELIINETVPNRFSPKSPDKAHLNLHINSLELGDSAVYFCASSPSPAGAGNTEAFFGQGTRLTVV.

The V call is TRBV7-2, the J call TRBJ2-5, with 10 bases matching TRBD2. The length of the CDR3 is 15 residues. The V gene's germline CDR1 is SGHTA and CDR2 FQGNSA. The junction had 4 bases not matched to a gene; V was cut back by 4 bases and J by 2 bases. The CDR3 reads CASSSSGGAQETQYF. CDR3 sequence (DNA): TGTGCCAGCAGCTCTAGCGGGGGCGCACAAGAGACCCAGTACTTC.

The chain combines TRBV7-9 with TRBJ1-4; possible D gene TRBD1, 6 bases. This CDR3 region has 16 residues. V was clipped by 1 base and J by 3 bases, with 12 bases between them. Germline V gene sequence: CDR1 SEHNR, CDR2 FQNEAQ (reference sequence). CDR3 amino acids: CASSLVGQISNEKLFF. CDR3 coding DNA: TGTGCCAGCAGCTTAGTCGGACAGATATCTAATGAAAAACTGTTTTTT.

This clonotype was seen a handful of times. The chain uses TRBV29-1 and TRBJ1-2; no clear D gene. The CDR3 sequence is 11 residues long. CDR1 and CDR2 (germline): SQVTM, ANQGSEA. Trimming took off 5 bases at V and 1 base at J, with 5 bases between the two ends. CDR3 sequence reads: CSVHFNYGYTF. As DNA, the CDR3 is TGCAGCGTTCACTTTAACTATGGCTACACCTTC.

This clonotype turned up a few times. One end of the junction does not line up with germline, which may come from a read error. The chain has TRBV7-2 and TRBJ1-5, with 10 bases matching TRBD1. CDR1 SGHTA and CDR2 FQGNSA come from the germline V gene. This CDR3 has 15 amino acids. Written as DNA, the CDR3 is TGTGTCAGCAGCCAAGGACAGGGGGAAGGACAGCCCCAGCATTTT. Protein product: CVSSQGQGEGQPQHF.

This clonotype was seen only a few times. The chain links TRBV6-6 to TRBJ2-5; 8 nucleotides match TRBD1. Germline values: CDR1 MNHNY, CDR2 SVGAGI (reference sequence). J was trimmed by 4 bases and V by 6 bases; bases with no gene match: 10. The CDR3 totals 15 residues. The chain's CDR3 is CASRTGTGLGETQYF. CDR3 sequence (DNA): TGTGCCAGCAGAACCGGGACAGGCCTAGGAGAGACCCAGTACTTC.

This clonotype occurred many times. This chain links TRBV15 with TRBJ1-1, with 7 bases that match TRBD1. Looked up from germline, CDR1 is LNHNV and CDR2 is YYDKDF (reference sequence). Germline trimming cut 4 bases from V and 6 bases from J; bases unmatched to any gene: 8. The CDR3 has 14 amino acids. The CDR3, as DNA: TGTGCCACCAGCACATACAGGGGTGAGGCTGAAGCTTTCTTT. Protein sequence: CATSTYRGEAEAFF.

This clonotype was seen more than once but under ten times. The CDR3 reads CSARDRAGGNTEAFF. As DNA, the CDR3 is TGCAGTGCTAGAGATAGGGCAGGGGGAAACACTGAAGCTTTCTTT. This chain joins TRBV20-1 and TRBJ1-1; TRBD1 aligns across 7 bases. Germline V gives CDR1 DFQATT, CDR2 SNEGSKA (reference sequence). Germline trimming cut 0 bases from V and 2 bases from J; bases unmatched to any gene: 6. The CDR3 is made up of 15 amino acids.

This clonotype turned up a few times. The V and J genes are TRBV6-5 and TRBJ2-1; a possible D gene is TRBD1 (6 bases). This CDR3 has 12 residues. Trimming pared 8 bases from V and 8 bases from J, leaving 13 bases between. The germline gives CDR1 MNHEY, CDR2 SVGAGI. The CDR3 sequence: CASGAGADEQFF. CDR3 DNA sequence: TGTGCCAGCGGGGCAGGGGCCGATGAGCAGTTCTTC.

This clonotype was seen repeatedly, ten times or more. J is TRBJ2-3 and V is TRBV5-1; 14 bases align to TRBD2. J was trimmed by 5 bases and V by 4 bases; bases with no gene match: 6. CDR1 is SGHRS and CDR2 is YFSETQ in the germline V gene. The CDR3 sequence is 16 residues long. This CDR3 is CASSTTSGGVQDTQYF. DNA for the CDR3: TGCGCCAGCAGCACGACTAGCGGGGGGGTCCAAGATACGCAGTATTTT. The whole variable domain, remainder taken from reference TRBV5-1 and TRBJ2-3, is KAGVTQTPRYLIKTRGQQVTLSCSPISGHRSVSWYQQTPGQGLQFLFEYFSETQRNKGNFPGRFSGRQFSNSRSEMNVSTLELGDSALYLCASSTTSGGVQDTQYFGPGTRLTVL.